The clone carrying this T cell receptor beta chain was observed at least ten times. TCRdb reanalysed the 5' RACE reads using MiXCR and keeps one entry per CDR3 protein. The sample lists 200,000 to 300,000 distinct CDR3 sequences, 3.6% occurring once. This sample was taken from a study of T cells after yellow fever vaccination. Deletions cut 5 bases from V and 1 base from J, with 6 bases between. Germline V lookup: CDR1 DFQATT, CDR2 SNEGSKA (reference sequence). The CDR3 is 11 residues long. The V and J genes are TRBV20-1 and TRBJ2-7; D remains ambiguous. The material sequenced was PBMCs, taken 15 days after the yellow fever booster vaccination. This sequence originates from a young man who received the YFV17D yellow fever vaccine. The DNA for the CDR3 is TGCAGTGCTCAGAAGTCCTACGAGCAGTACTTC. Translating gives CSAQKSYEQYF.